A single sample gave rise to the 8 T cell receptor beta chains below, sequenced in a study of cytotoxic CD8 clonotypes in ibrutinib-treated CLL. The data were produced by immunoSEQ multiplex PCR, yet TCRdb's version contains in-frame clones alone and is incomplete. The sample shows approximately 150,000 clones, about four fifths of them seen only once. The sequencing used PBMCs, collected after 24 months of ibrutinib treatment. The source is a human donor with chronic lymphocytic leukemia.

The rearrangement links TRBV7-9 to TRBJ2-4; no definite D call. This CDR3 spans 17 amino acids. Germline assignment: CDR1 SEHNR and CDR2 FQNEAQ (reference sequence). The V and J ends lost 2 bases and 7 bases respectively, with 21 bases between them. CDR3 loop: CASSLPITRSAQNIQYF. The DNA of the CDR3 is TGTGCCAGCAGCTTACCCATAACCCGCAGCGCTCAGAACATTCAGTACTTC.

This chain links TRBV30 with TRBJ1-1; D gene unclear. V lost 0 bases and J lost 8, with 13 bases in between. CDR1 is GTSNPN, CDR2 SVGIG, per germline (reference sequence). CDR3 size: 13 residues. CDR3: CAWSVPVVAEAFF. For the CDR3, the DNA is TGTGCCTGGAGTGTACCCGTTGTGGCCGAAGCTTTCTTT.

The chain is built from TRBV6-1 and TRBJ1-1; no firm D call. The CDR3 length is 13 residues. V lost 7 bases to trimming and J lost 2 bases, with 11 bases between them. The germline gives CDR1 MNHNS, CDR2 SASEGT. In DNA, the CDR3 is TGTGCCAGCAACATACGTCTAAACACTGAAGCTTTCTTT. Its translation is CASNIRLNTEAFF.

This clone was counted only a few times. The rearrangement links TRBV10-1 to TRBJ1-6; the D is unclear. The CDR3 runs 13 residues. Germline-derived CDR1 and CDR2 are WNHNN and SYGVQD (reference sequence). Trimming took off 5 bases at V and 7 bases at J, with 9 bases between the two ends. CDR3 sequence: CASSSTINSPLHF. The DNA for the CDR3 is TGCGCCAGCAGTTCCACAATAAATTCACCCCTCCACTTT.

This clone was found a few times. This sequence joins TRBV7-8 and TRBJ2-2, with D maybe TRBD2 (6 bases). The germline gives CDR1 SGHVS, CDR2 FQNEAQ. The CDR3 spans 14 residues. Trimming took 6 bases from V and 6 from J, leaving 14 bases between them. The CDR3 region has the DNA TGTGCCAGCAGTCACGGGGGACCTGCCGGGGAGCTGTTTTTT. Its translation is CASSHGGPAGELFF.

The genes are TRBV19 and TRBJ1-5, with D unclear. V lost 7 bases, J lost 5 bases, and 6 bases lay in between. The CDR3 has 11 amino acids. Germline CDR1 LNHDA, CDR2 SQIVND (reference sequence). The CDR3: CASIVDQPQHF. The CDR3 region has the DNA TGTGCCAGTATAGTAGATCAGCCCCAGCATTTT.

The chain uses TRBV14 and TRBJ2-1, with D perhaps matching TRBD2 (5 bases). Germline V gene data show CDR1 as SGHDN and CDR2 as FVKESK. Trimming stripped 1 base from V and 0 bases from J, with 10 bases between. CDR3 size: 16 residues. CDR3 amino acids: CASSQARGSSYNEQFF. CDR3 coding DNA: TGTGCCAGCAGCCAAGCCAGAGGGAGCTCCTACAATGAGCAGTTCTTC.

The CDR3 DNA follows: TGCGCCAGCAGCTCGGCCGGGACCTCCACAGATACGCAGTATTTT. Its translation: CASSSAGTSTDTQYF. The chain carries TRBV5-1 and TRBJ2-3; D is tentatively TRBD1 or TRBD2 (5 bases each). The CDR3 has 15 residues. Trimming took 3 bases from V and 2 from J, leaving 13 bases between them. In germline, CDR1 is SGHRS, CDR2 YFSETQ.